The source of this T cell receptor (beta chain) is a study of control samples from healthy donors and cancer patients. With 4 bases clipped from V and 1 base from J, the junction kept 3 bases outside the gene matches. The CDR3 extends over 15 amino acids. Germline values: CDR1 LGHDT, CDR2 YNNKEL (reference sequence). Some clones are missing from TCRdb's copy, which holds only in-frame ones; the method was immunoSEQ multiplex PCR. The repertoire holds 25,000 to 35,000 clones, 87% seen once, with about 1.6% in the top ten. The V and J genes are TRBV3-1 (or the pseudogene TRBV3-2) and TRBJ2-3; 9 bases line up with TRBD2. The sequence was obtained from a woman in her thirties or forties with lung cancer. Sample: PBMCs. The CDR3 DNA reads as TGTGCCAGCAGCCCCCGACTAGCGGGCACAGATACGCAGTATTTT. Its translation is CASSPRLAGTDTQYF.